The 30 T cell receptor beta chains below all came from one sample that was sequenced in a study of cytomegalovirus exposure and HLA in healthy donors. The PCR ran on 60 Vbeta and 13 Jbeta primers. Method: immunoSEQ multiplex PCR; TCRdb's copy keeps in-frame clones and lacks some. Counted here are some 200,000 clones, approximately 78% occurring once; the ten biggest clones make up roughly 0.8%. What was sequenced was PBMCs. The receptors were sampled from a woman aged 18 to 35 in good health and CMV-seronegative.

The chain is built from TRBV19 and TRBJ2-5; 7 positions agree with TRBD1. The DNA matches TRBJ2-7 better at its end, which makes the J call doubtful. This CDR3 region has 13 residues. Germline CDR1 LNHDA, CDR2 SQIVND (reference sequence). The CDR3 spells CASSIHRGYEQYF. The DNA of the CDR3 is TGTGCCAGTAGTATCCACAGGGGCTACGAGCAGTACTTC.

The chain combines TRBV19 with TRBJ2-1; D might be TRBD1 (5 bases). Trimming left V 6 bases short and J 3 bases short, with 18 bases between. Germline values: CDR1 LNHDA, CDR2 SQIVND (reference sequence). This CDR3 has 16 amino acids. The CDR3 region is CASSPDRQNSYNEQFF. The CDR3 nucleotides read TGTGCCAGTAGCCCCGATCGACAGAATAGCTACAATGAGCAGTTCTTC.

The chain couples TRBV5-1 to TRBJ2-2; 7 bases match TRBD1. Germline V lookup: CDR1 SGHRS, CDR2 YFSETQ. The CDR3 consists of 16 residues. J was trimmed by 0 bases and V by 3 bases; bases with no gene match: 5. The CDR3 DNA sequence: TGCGCCAGCAGCTCAGGGGACAGTTCGAACACCGGGGAGCTGTTTTTT. Encoded protein: CASSSGDSSNTGELFF.

The V gene is TRBV6-5, the J gene TRBJ2-7; D is undetermined. Germline CDR1 and CDR2: MNHEY and SVGAGI. Deletions cut 6 bases from V and 6 bases from J, with 15 bases between. This CDR3 comprises 13 residues. This chain's CDR3 is CASRPPLLVEQYF. In nucleotides, the CDR3 is TGTGCCAGCAGACCCCCCTTATTAGTCGAGCAGTACTTC.

This rearrangement joins TRBV7-2 to TRBJ2-2; tentative D call: TRBD2 (5 bases). The ends were cut back, 3 bases at V and 2 bases at J, with 10 bases in the middle. Germline V CDR1 and CDR2: SGHTA, FQGNSA. CDR3 size: 15 residues. The CDR3 loop reads CASSLVLVNTGELFF. The CDR3 DNA sequence: TGTGCCAGCAGCTTGGTACTAGTTAACACCGGGGAGCTGTTTTTT.

This clone appeared a few times. The V and J genes are TRBV6-5 and TRBJ1-3; no firm D call. With 4 bases removed from V and 2 bases from J, the gap between germline ends came to 12 bases. Germline V lookup: CDR1 MNHEY, CDR2 SVGAGI. CDR3 length: 15 amino acids. The CDR3 here is CASSSVRKPGNTIYF. In nucleotides, the CDR3 is TGTGCCAGCAGTTCCGTCAGGAAACCTGGAAACACCATATATTTT.

The rearrangement links TRBV7-9 to TRBJ2-5, with D hard to call. CDR1 SEHNR and CDR2 FQNEAQ come from the germline V gene (reference sequence). The CDR3 consists of 15 residues. V dropped 3 bases and J dropped 2 bases, with 13 bases sitting between them. The CDR3 nucleotides are TGTGCCAGCAGCTTCTACTCAAGTAAACAAGAGACCCAGTACTTC. Protein: CASSFYSSKQETQYF.

With regard to this clone: Other DNA variants within this sample encode the same CDR3. The rearrangement joins TRBV18 to TRBJ2-7, with 9 positions matching TRBD1. With 3 bases clipped from V and 3 bases from J, the junction kept 6 bases outside the gene matches. Germline loops: CDR1 KGHSH, CDR2 LQKENI. CDR3 size: 15 residues. The CDR3 bases are TGTGCCAGCTCACCCGGACAGGGGACCCTCTACGAGCAGTACTTC. Its translation: CASSPGQGTLYEQYF.

The chain combines TRBV27 with TRBJ2-7; D might be TRBD1 (5 bases). Trimming removed 4 bases at V and 2 bases at J, with 12 bases between. Per the germline V gene, CDR1 is MNHEY and CDR2 is SMNVEV (reference sequence). The CDR3 totals 14 residues. CDR3 sequence reads: CASSSRGPTYEQYF. CDR3 DNA: TGTGCCAGCAGTTCTAGGGGTCCCACCTACGAGCAGTACTTC.

This chain uses TRBV5-1 with TRBJ2-6; 8 nucleotides match TRBD1. Germline CDR1 and CDR2: SGHRS and YFSETQ. The trim removed 3 bases at V and 2 bases at J, leaving 19 bases unmatched. This CDR3 is 21 amino acids long. The CDR3 here is CASSSRPRPGQVSPGANVLTF. The DNA of the CDR3 is TGCGCCAGCAGCTCCCGACCTAGGCCGGGACAGGTTTCACCTGGGGCCAACGTCCTGACTTTC. The variable domain in full, completed from reference TRBV5-1 and TRBJ2-6, reads KAGVTQTPRYLIKTRGQQVTLSCSPISGHRSVSWYQQTPGQGLQFLFEYFSETQRNKGNFPGRFSGRQFSNSRSEMNVSTLELGDSALYLCASSSRPRPGQVSPGANVLTFGAGSRLTVL.

This clone was seen a handful of times. This rearrangement joins TRBV5-8 to TRBJ2-5; TRBD1 matches at 7 bases. The CDR3 contains 14 residues. V shed 4 bases and J 5 bases; nucleotides not matched to a gene: 8. From germline, CDR1 is SGHTS and CDR2 YDEGEE. CDR3 nucleotide sequence: TGTGCCAGCAGCCAGGGGAGACAGGGCGAGACCCAGTACTTC. It yields the protein CASSQGRQGETQYF.

The chain has TRBV7-3 and TRBJ2-2; 10 bases fit TRBD1. Germline loops: CDR1 SGHTA, CDR2 FQGTGA. V shed 4 bases and J 7 bases; nucleotides not matched to a gene: 3. The CDR3 sequence is 14 residues long. This CDR3 reads CASSSGQGHGELFF. The DNA of the CDR3 is TGTGCCAGCAGCTCGGGACAGGGGCACGGGGAGCTGTTTTTT.

This chain joins TRBV6-6 and TRBJ2-3; D might be TRBD2 (6 bases). In germline, CDR1 is MNHNY, CDR2 SVGAGI (reference sequence). The length of the CDR3 is 16 residues. V was cut by 2 bases and J by 3 bases, with 15 bases left in between. Here the CDR3 reads CASSYRDSRRTDTQYF. CDR3 sequence (DNA): TGTGCCAGCAGTTACAGGGACTCCCGGCGGACAGATACGCAGTATTTT.

The V gene is TRBV9, the J gene TRBJ1-5; D call uncertain. Germline V CDR1 and CDR2: SGDLS, YYNGEE. The CDR3 contains 15 residues. Trimming removed 0 bases at V and 7 bases at J, with 14 bases between. The CDR3 loop reads CASSVGGGMGQPQHF. For the CDR3, the DNA is TGTGCCAGCAGCGTAGGAGGAGGGATGGGCCAGCCCCAGCATTTT.

The chain joins TRBV5-1 to TRBJ2-3; possibly TRBD1 for D (6 bases). The length of the CDR3 is 15 residues. The germline V gene encodes CDR1 SGHRS and CDR2 YFSETQ. V was shortened by 4 bases and J by 0 bases, with 12 bases between the two germline ends. CDR3: CASSPDSTSTDTQYF. The CDR3 DNA is TGCGCCAGCAGCCCGGACAGTACTAGCACAGATACGCAGTATTTT.

The J gene is TRBJ2-1, the V gene TRBV13; D may be TRBD1 (6 bases). The V gene's germline CDR1 is PRHDT and CDR2 FYEKMQ (reference sequence). V was pared by 6 bases and J by 8 bases, with 20 bases between. The CDR3 has 15 amino acids. CDR3: CASRSQGSPIYEQFF. The DNA for the CDR3 is TGTGCCAGCAGGTCACAGGGAAGCCCAATTTATGAGCAGTTCTTC.

The chain is built from TRBV28 and TRBJ1-2; perhaps TRBD1 as D (5 bases). Per germline, CDR1 MDHEN and CDR2 SYDVKM. The CDR3 is made up of 11 amino acids. V lost 9 bases and J lost 4, with 9 bases in between. The DNA for the CDR3 is TGTGCCAGTACTGGGGCCTATGGCTACACCTTC. This translates into CASTGAYGYTF.

V gene TRBV27 combines with J gene TRBJ2-5; 8 bases align to TRBD2. The DNA end is more similar to TRBJ2-7, so the J call may be wrong. Germline V gene lookup returns CDR1 MNHEY and CDR2 SMNVEV (reference sequence). The CDR3 contains 15 residues. For the CDR3, the DNA is TGTGCCAGCAGTTTATCTAGCGGGACCCCCTACGAGCAGTACTTC. Protein product: CASSLSSGTPYEQYF.

This clone turned up a few times. The chain carries TRBV5-1 and TRBJ1-1, with TRBD1 matching over 7 bases. The germline CDR1 and CDR2 sequences are SGHRS and YFSETQ. This CDR3 is built from 15 residues. With V trimmed by 4 bases and J by 4 bases, 10 bases remained unmatched. The CDR3 region is CASSGTGDSGTEAFF. In nucleotides, the CDR3 is TGCGCCAGCAGCGGAACAGGGGACAGCGGCACTGAAGCTTTCTTT.

This clone was picked up one time. The chain carries TRBV7-8 and TRBJ2-2; TRBD2 matches at 7 bases. Per germline, CDR1 SGHVS and CDR2 FQNEAQ. The CDR3 runs to 16 residues. The V segment lost 0 bases and the J segment 1 base; nucleotides outside the gene matches: 2. Here the CDR3 reads CASSLAASGNTGELFF. CDR3 bases: TGTGCCAGCAGCTTAGCGGCTAGCGGGAACACCGGGGAGCTGTTTTTT.

This chain uses TRBV29-1 with TRBJ1-1; D not certain. CDR1 and CDR2 from the germline V gene are SQVTM and ANQGSEA. The ends were cut back, 4 bases at V and 5 bases at J, with 5 bases in the middle. The CDR3 runs to 10 residues. CDR3 protein: CSVGGTEAFF. CDR3 sequence (DNA): TGCAGCGTTGGCGGGACTGAAGCTTTCTTT.

The rearrangement links TRBV4-1 to TRBJ2-1; D might be TRBD2 (6 bases). Looked up from germline, CDR1 is MGHRA and CDR2 is YSYEKL. The CDR3 consists of 13 residues. Deletions cut 4 bases from V and 8 bases from J, with 12 bases between. CDR3 amino acids: CASSRELAYEQFF. In nucleotides, the CDR3 is TGCGCCAGCAGCCGGGAACTAGCCTATGAGCAGTTCTTC.

The chain carries TRBV5-1 and TRBJ1-1; D gene ambiguous. With 0 bases removed from V and 1 base from J, the gap between germline ends came to 10 bases. Germline V lookup: CDR1 SGHRS, CDR2 YFSETQ. This CDR3 comprises 15 residues. Here the CDR3 DNA reads TGCGCCAGCAGCTTGGGAGGCGGGCAGAACACTGAAGCTTTCTTT. Translated, it gives CASSLGGGQNTEAFF.

This chain links TRBV15 with TRBJ1-5; 9 bases match TRBD1. Germline CDR1 LNHNV, CDR2 YYDKDF (reference sequence). This CDR3 is 19 amino acids long. The ends lost 0 bases at V and 2 bases at J; junction bases unmatched: 11. CDR3 protein: CATSRDTRQGDWGNQPQHF. The DNA of the CDR3 is TGTGCCACCAGCAGAGATACAAGACAGGGGGATTGGGGCAATCAGCCCCAGCATTTT.

This clone was seen once. The chain employs TRBV2 and TRBJ1-2, with TRBD1 matching 9 bases. CDR1 is SNHLY and CDR2 is FYNNEI in the germline V gene. The V gene end was trimmed by 5 bases and the J gene end by 2 bases; junction bases not matched to a gene: 3. The CDR3 runs 14 residues. In DNA, the CDR3 is TGTGCCAGCAGTTCCGGGACAGGGAACTATGGCTACACCTTC. Its protein product is CASSSGTGNYGYTF.

The chain couples TRBV28 to TRBJ2-3; TRBD1 aligns across 8 bases. The CDR3 has 14 amino acids. V dropped 4 bases and J dropped 2; count of bases not matched to a gene: 2. Germline assignment: CDR1 MDHEN and CDR2 SYDVKM. The chain's CDR3 is CASSSGGPTDTQYF. CDR3 nucleotide sequence: TGTGCCAGCAGTTCAGGGGGCCCCACAGATACGCAGTATTTT.

This clone occurred once. One end of the junction does not line up with germline, which may come from a read error. The gene calls are TRBV6-1 and TRBJ2-7; TRBD1 aligns across 8 bases. CDR1 and CDR2 (germline): MNHNS, SASEGT. The CDR3 is made up of 14 amino acids. CDR3: CASREGQGTDEQYF. CDR3 bases: TGTGCCAGCAGGGAAGGACAGGGCACGGACGAGCAGTACTTC.

The J gene is TRBJ1-4, the V gene TRBV13; weak D call: TRBD1 (5 bases). The CDR3 contains 13 residues. The germline CDR1 and CDR2 sequences are PRHDT and FYEKMQ (reference sequence). V was cut by 0 bases and J by 8 bases, with 7 bases left in between. The CDR3 DNA follows: TGTGCCAGCAGCTTAGGCTCAGGGGAAAAACTGTTTTTT. This sequence encodes CASSLGSGEKLFF.

The chain uses TRBV28 and TRBJ2-5; 8 bases map to TRBD1. Unmatched junction bases numbered 2, after V lost 4 bases and J lost 1 base. The germline V gene encodes CDR1 MDHEN and CDR2 SYDVKM. The CDR3 covers 14 residues. The CDR3 nucleotides read TGTGCCAGCAGTTCGGGACAGGCCCAAGAGACCCAGTACTTC. Its translation is CASSSGQAQETQYF.

The CDR3 here is CASRDSAEQFF. The DNA for the CDR3 is TGTGCCAGCCGTGACTCCGCGGAGCAGTTCTTC. The chain employs TRBV27 and TRBJ2-1, with D hard to call. Germline CDR1 and CDR2: MNHEY and SMNVEV (reference sequence). Trimming took off 8 bases at V and 10 bases at J, with 12 bases between the two ends. The CDR3 has 11 amino acids.